This T cell receptor (beta chain) originates from a study of shared clonotypes between healthy human individuals (dated by TCRdb to about 2020). For the study in its entirety: Two women and a few men aged 18 to 49 years were included in the cohort. Between about 0.94 and 8.9 billion PBMCs per donor were obtained by leukapheresis. The study deeply sequenced blood TCR repertoires of several healthy adults to estimate repertoire size and the extent of clonotype sharing between individuals. For each donor, three plates each were used for CD4 naive and CD4 memory, two plates were used for CD8 naive, and one plate was used for CD8 memory. To increase sequencing depth and limit assay-specific biases, TCR repertoire library preparation and sequencing were carried out by different laboratories using diverse techniques. Broad study findings and their caveats: Pairwise subsampling led to the expectation that sequencing depth would affect the degree of clonotype sharing among donors. Estimated clonotype richness was generally larger for naive than for memory subsets. Only blood was sampled, and tissue TCR repertoires likely differ from those in blood. Because the study included only a small number of donors, the genetic and exposure-history diversity represented was limited. Incomplete sequencing was indicated by rarefaction of sorted-subset datasets, despite the large sequencing depth. Across a handful of donors, about 5.2% of naive CD4, around 3.5% of naive CD8, 2.3% of memory CD4, and approximately 0.4% of memory CD8 clonotypes were shared. Compared with non-shared clonotypes, the clonotypes found in all four sorted-subset donors had higher generation probabilities.

Only a few counts were recorded for this clone. Its recognized antigen is unknown. The record has no base qualities; no much larger clone is one base away. The donors were healthy, HIV-negative adults with no recently reported acute infections or vaccinations. Only Caucasian adults living in Nashville, Tennessee, USA were represented among the donors. Magnetic negative selection was used to enrich CD4+ T cells, after which naive cells were positively selected on CD45RA and the negative fraction became the memory subset. Blood was obtained by leukapheresis, after which PBMCs were separated by Ficoll-Histopaque density gradient centrifugation and cryopreserved in liquid nitrogen vapor phase. Analytical flow cytometry was used to check the purity and quantity of each magnetically sorted T cell population. Each sorted fraction had its genomic DNA isolated and then quantified by UV absorbance on a Nanodrop 2000c.

Using the deep immunoSEQ assay, multiplex PCR amplified TCR CDR3 regions from genomic DNA. For each cell subset, the extracted genomic DNA was distributed evenly across all wells of several immunoSEQ 96-well plates, and each plate served as one replicate. For sorted subsets, around 0.2 ug of genomic DNA, equivalent to some 30,000 T cell genomes, went into each replicate PCR. Purified libraries were quantified with a Qubit 3.0 fluorometer, sized on a Bioanalyzer 2100, and re-quantified with the KAPA Library Quantification kit. A separate single-read 150-cycle Illumina NextSeq 550 flow cell was used to sequence each immunoSEQ 96-well plate. In the original analysis: Because the immunoSEQ output included only junctional sequences and no quality scores, the filtering could not be the same as the filtering used for full-length reads. To assign V/J genes and CDR3, sequences were annotated using PyIR, a Python wrapper for IgBLAST v1.9, with IMGT germline references. Reads were filtered out if the reads had weak V/J assignments (E-value above 1e-6), no CDR3, stop codons, out-of-frame junctions, or ambiguous translated residues. A V3J clonotype was defined by an identical inferred V gene, J gene, and CDR3 amino acid sequence. The percentage overlap between two repertoires was calculated by dividing the number of shared unique clonotypes by the size of the smaller repertoire. Richness of each repertoire was evaluated using RTK rarefaction, the Chao1 estimator, and Recon v2.1 estimates of unobserved clonotypes. Generation probabilities were computed with OLGA for all TCRbeta clonotypes obtained by the gDNA method from a handful of donors. TCRdb mirrors the immuneACCESS table, restricted to in-frame sequences. Some clones are absent from its copies; in checked studies, under half trace to an unresolved V gene, and the reason for the others is unknown. For V, J and clone size, that table is used; D and trimming come from the DNA. The sample includes over a million clones, with around 82% observed a single time. Roughly 0.61% of the sample is held by the ten biggest clonotypes.

From the cysteine through the phenylalanine, the CDR3 covers 13 amino acids. Only CDR3 DNA is held: 39 bases, read in frame from base 1. According to the germline V gene, CDR1 reads SGHRS and CDR2 reads YFSETQ. The junction shows trimming of 0 bases on V and 5 bases on J, plus 8 bases between the germline ends. The specimen sequenced was memory CD4+ T cells from PBMCs. According to the study, the label for this sample's cell subset or site signals: CD45RA-negative fraction. The chain uses TRBV5-1 and TRBJ1-2; no confident D gene assignment can be made. This receptor was obtained from a man aged 18 to 29 in good health. Some clones in this sample may be carry-over from other donors' samples. The nucleotide sequence is given as TGCGCCAGCAGCTTGGAAACGGAGTATGGCTACACCTTC. Its translation is CASSLETEYGYTF.